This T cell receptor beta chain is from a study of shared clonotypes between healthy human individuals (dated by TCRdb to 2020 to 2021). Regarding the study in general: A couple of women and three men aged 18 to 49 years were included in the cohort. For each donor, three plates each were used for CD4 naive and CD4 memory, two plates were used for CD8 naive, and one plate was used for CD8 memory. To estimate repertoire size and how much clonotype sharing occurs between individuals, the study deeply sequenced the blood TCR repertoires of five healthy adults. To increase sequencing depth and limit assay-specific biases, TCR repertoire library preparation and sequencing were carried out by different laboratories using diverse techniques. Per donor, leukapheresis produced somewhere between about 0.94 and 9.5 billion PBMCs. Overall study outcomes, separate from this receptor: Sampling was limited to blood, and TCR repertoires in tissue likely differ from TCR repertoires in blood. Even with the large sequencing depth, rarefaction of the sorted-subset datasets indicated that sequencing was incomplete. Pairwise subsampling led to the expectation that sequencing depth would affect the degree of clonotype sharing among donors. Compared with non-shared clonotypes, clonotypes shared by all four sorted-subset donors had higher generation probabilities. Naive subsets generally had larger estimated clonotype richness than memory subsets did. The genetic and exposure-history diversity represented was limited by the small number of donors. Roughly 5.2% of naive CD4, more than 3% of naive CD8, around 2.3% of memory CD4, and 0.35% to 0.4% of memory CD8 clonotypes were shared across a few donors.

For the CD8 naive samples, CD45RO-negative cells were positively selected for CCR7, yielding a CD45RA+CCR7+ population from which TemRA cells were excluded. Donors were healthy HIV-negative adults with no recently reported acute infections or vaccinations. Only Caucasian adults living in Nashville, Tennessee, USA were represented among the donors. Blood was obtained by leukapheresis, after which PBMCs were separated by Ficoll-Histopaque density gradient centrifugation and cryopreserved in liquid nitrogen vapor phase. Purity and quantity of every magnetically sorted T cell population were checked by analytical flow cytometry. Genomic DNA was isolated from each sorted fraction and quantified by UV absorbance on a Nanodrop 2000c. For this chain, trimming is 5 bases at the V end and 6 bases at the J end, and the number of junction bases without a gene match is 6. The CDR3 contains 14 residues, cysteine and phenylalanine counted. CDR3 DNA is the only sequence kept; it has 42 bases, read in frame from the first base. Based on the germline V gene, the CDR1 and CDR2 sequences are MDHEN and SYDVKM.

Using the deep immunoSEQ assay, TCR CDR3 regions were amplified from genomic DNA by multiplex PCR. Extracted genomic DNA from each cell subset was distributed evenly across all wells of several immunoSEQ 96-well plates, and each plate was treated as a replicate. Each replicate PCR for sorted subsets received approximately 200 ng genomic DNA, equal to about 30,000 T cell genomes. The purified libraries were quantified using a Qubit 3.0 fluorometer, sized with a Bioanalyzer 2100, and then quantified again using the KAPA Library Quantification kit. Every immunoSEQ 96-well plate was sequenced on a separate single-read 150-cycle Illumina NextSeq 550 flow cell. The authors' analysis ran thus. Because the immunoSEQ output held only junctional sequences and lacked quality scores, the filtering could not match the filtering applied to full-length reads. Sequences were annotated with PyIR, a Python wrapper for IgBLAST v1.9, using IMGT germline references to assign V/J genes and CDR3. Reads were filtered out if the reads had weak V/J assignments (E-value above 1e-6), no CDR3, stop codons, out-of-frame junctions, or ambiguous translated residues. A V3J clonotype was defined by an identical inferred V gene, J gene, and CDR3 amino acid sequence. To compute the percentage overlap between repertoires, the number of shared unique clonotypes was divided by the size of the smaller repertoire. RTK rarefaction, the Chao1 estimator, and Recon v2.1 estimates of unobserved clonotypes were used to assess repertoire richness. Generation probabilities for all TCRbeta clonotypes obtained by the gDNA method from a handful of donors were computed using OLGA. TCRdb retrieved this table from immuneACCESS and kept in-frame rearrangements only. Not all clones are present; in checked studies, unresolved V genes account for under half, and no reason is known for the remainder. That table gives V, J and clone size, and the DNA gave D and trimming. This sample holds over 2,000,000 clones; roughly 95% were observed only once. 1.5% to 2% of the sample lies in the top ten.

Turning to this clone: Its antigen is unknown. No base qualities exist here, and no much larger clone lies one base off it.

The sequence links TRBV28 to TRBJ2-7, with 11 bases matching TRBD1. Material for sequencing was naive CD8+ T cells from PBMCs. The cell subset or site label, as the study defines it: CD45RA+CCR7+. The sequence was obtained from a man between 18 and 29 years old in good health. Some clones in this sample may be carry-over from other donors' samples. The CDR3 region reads CASSPDRGRAEQYF. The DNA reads TGTGCCAGCAGTCCGGACAGGGGGCGAGCCGAGCAGTACTTC.